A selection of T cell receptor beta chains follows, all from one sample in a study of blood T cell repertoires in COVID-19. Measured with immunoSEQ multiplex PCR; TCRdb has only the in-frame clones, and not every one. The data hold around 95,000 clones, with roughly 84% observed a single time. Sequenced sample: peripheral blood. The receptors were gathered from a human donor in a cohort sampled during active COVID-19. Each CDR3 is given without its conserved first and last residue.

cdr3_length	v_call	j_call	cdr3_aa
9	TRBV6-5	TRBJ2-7	ASKQKYEQY
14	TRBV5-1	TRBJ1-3	ASSLLDPRSGNTIY
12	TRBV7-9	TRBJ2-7	ASSLSLAGGEQY
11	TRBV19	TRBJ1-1	ASSSQGMTEAF
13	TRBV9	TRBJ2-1	ASSVVGGRYNEQF
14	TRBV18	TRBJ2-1	ASSPPGTSSYNEQF
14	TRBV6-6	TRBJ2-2	ASSRAQGAGTGELF
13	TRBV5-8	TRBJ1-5	ASSLVQGGSQPQH
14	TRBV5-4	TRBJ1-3	ASSLARGFSGNTIY
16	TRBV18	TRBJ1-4	ASSPRFSGGATNEKLF
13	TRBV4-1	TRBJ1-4	ASSPAGSLNVELF
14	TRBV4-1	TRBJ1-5	ASSQASGDSNQPQH
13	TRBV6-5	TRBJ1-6	ASSYSRRGNSPLH
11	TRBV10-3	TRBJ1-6	AIRGDRKSPLH
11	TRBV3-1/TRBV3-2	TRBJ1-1	ASSDEDSTEAF
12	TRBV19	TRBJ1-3	ASSINTPGNTIY
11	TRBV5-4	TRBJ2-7	ASSLVRDSEPH
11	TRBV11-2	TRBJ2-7	ASRANGGGEQY
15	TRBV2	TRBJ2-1	ASSSKGAGWGYNEQF
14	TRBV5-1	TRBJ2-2	ASSLGQGVRGGELF
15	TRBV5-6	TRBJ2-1	ASSRYELAGSYNEQF
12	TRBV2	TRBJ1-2	ASSLIQGIDGYT
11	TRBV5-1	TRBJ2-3	ASSGNLRGAQY
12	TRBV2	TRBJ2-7	ASKKSGLTYEQY
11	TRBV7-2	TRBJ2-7	ASSPGTGWEQY
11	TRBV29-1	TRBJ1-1	SVATGGRTEAF
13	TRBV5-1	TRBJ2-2	ASSLGQGNTGELF
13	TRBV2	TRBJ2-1	ASSGFGQGANEQF
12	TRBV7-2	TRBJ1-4	ASRSQGSREKLF
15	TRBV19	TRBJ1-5	ASKWTTGGHSNQPQH
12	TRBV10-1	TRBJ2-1	ASSESGGGSEQF
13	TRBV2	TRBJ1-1	ASSSDVGRNTEAF
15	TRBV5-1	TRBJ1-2	ASSLDERRARNYGYT
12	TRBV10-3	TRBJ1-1	AISESAVNTEAF
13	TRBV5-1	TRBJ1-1	ASSFEGSGQVKAF
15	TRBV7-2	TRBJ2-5	ASSLQQLAGGHETQY
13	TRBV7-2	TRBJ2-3	ASRAPGFGTDTQY
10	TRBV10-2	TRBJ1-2	ASSGWSSGYT
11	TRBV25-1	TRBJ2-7	ASSVSGGYEQY
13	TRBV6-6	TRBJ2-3	ASSYGLAGTDTQY
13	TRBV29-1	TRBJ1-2	SVDWTGRLGGGYT
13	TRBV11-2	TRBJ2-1	ASSLIGGEGNEQF
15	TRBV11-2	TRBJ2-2	ASSLLDGTLNTGELF
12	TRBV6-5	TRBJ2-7	ASSYRGMTYEQY
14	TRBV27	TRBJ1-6	ASSLSYGGRGSPLH